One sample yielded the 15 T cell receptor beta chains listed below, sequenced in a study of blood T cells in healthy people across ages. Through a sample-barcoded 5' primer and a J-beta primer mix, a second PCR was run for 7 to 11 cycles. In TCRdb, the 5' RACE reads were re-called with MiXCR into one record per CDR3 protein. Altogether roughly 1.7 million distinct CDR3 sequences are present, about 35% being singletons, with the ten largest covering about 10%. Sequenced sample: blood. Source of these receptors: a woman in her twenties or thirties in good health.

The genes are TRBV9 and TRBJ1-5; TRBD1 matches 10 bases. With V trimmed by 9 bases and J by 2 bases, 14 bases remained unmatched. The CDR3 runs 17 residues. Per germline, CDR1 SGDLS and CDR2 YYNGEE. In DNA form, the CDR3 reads TGTGCCACACTAGGGACAGGGGCTACAGGGGGCAATCAGCCCCAGCATTTT. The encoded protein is CATLGTGATGGNQPQHF.

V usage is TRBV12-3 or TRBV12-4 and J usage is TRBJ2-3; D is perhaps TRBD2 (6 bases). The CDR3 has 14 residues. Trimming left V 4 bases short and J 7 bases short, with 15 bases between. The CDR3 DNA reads TGTGCCAGCAGTTCGGGCGGGAAGGGTAATACGCAGTATTTT. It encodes CASSSGGKGNTQYF.

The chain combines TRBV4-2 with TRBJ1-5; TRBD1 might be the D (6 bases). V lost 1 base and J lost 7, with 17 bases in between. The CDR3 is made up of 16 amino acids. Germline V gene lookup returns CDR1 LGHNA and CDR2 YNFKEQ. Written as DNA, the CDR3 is TGTGCCAGCAGCCAAGGGGAGGGGGTTGAGGAACAGCCCCAGCATTTT. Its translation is CASSQGEGVEEQPQHF.

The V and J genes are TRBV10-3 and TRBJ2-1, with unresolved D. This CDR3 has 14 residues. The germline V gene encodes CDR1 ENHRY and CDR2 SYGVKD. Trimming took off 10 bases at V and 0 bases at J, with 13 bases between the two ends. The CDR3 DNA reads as TGTGCCACCGGACGCCCGAGCTCCTACAATGAGCAGTTCTTC. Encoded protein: CATGRPSSYNEQFF.

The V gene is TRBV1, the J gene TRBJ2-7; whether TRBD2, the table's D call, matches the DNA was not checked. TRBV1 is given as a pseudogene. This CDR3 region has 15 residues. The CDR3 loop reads CTSSQDKRGGHEQYF. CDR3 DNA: TGCACCAGCAGCCAAGATAAGCGGGGGGGCCACGAGCAGTACTTC.

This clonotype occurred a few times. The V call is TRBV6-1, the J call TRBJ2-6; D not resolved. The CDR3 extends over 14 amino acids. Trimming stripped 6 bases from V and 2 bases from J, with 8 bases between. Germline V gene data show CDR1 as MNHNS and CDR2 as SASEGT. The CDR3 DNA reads TGTGCCAGCAGAACTGGGCCTGGGGCCAACGTCCTGACTTTC. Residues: CASRTGPGANVLTF.

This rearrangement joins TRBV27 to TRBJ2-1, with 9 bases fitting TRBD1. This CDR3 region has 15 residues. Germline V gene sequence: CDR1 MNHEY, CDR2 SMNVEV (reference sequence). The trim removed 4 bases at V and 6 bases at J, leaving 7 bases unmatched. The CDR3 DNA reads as TGTGCCAGCAGTTCTACGGGACAGGGCCCCAATGAGCAGTTCTTC. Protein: CASSSTGQGPNEQFF.

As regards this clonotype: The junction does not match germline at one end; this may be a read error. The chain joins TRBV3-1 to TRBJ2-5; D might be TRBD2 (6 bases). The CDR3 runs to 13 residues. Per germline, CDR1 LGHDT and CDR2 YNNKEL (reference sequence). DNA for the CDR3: TGTACCAGCAGCCAAGTCGGGGGTCGGGAGCAGTACTTC. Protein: CTSSQVGGREQYF.

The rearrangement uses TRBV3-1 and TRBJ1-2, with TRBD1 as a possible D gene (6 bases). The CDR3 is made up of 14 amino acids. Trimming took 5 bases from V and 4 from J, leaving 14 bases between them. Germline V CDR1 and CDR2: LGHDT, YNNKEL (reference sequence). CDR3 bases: TGTGCCAGCAGCGGCCGGGGGGCCCTCTATGGCTACACCTTC. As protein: CASSGRGALYGYTF.

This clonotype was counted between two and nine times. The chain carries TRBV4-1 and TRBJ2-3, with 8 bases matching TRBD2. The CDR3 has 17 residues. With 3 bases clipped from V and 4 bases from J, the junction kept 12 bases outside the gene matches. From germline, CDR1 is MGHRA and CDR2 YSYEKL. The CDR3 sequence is CASSHPSGGGSADTQYF. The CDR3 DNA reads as TGCGCCAGCAGCCACCCTTCCGGGGGGGGCTCGGCAGATACGCAGTATTTT.

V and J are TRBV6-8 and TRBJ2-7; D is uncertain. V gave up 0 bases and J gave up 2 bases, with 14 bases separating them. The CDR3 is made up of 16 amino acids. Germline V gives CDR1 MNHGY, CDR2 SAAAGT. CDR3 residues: CASSYSTRSKPYEQYF. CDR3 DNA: TGTGCCAGCAGTTACTCGACCAGAAGCAAGCCCTACGAGCAGTACTTC.

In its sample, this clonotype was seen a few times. CDR3 DNA sequence: TGTGCCAGCAGCTGGGGGGGACTAGGTGACAATGAGCAGTTCTTC. Its translation: CASSWGGLGDNEQFF. This chain joins TRBV7-9 and TRBJ2-1; 8 bases line up with TRBD2. This CDR3 spans 15 amino acids. In germline, CDR1 is SEHNR, CDR2 FQNEAQ (reference sequence). Germline trimming cut 4 bases from V and 5 bases from J; bases unmatched to any gene: 7. Based on the CDR3 plus reference TRBV7-9 and TRBJ2-1, the full variable domain is DTGVSQNPRHKITKRGQNVTFRCDPISEHNRLYWYRQTLGQGPEFLTYFQNEAQLEKSRLLSDRFSAERPKGSFSTLEIQRTEQGDSAMYLCASSWGGLGDNEQFFGPGTRLTVL.

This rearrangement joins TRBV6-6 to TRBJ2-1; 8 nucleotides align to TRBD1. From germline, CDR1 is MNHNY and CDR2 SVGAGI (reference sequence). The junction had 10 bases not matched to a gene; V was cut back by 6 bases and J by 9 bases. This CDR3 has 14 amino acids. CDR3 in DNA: TGTGCCAGCAGCAAACGGACAGGGATAGGTGAGCAGTTCTTC. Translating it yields CASSKRTGIGEQFF.

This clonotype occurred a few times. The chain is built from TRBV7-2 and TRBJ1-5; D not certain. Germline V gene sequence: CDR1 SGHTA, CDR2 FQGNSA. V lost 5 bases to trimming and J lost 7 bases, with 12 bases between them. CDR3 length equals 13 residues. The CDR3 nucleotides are TGTGCCAGCAGCCCGGCAACACGGCAGCCCCAGCATTTT. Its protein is CASSPATRQPQHF.

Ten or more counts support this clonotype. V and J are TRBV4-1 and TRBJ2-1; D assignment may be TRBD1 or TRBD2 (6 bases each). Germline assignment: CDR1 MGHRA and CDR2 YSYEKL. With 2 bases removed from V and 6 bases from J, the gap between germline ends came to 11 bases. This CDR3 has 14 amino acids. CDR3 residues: CASSQSEGVNEQFF. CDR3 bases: TGCGCCAGCAGCCAATCGGAGGGGGTCAATGAGCAGTTCTTC.